These 19 T cell receptor beta chains were sequenced from one sample in a study of blood T cell repertoires in COVID-19. Here immunoSEQ multiplex PCR was the method, and the copy in TCRdb shows in-frame clones only, minus some. Here the sample spans over 250,000 clones, about 89% being singletons. Specimen: peripheral blood. The receptors originated from a man between 35 and 55 years old who had recovered from COVID-19.

The V gene is TRBV7-3, the J gene TRBJ2-3, with 8 bases aligning to TRBD1. The CDR3 has 15 residues. Trimming removed 6 bases from V and 2 bases from J; junction bases left unmatched: 7. Germline CDR1 reads SGHTA; CDR2 reads FQGTGA. The CDR3 DNA sequence: TGTGCCAGCAGGTTAGGACAGGGCCTCACAGATACGCAGTATTTT. It is translated as CASRLGQGLTDTQYF.

The rearrangement uses TRBV30 and TRBJ2-1; 7 nucleotides line up with TRBD1. With V trimmed by 5 bases and J by 10 bases, 8 bases remained unmatched. The germline CDR1 and CDR2 sequences are GTSNPN and SVGIG (reference sequence). This CDR3 is 12 amino acids long. The CDR3: CAWGTGVGEQFF. DNA for the CDR3: TGTGCCTGGGGAACAGGGGTGGGCGAGCAGTTCTTC.

The rearrangement uses TRBV19 and TRBJ1-2; the D gene is possibly TRBD1 (6 bases). The CDR3 has 15 residues. The ends were cut back, 5 bases at V and 4 bases at J, with 17 bases in the middle. The germline gives CDR1 LNHDA, CDR2 SQIVND (reference sequence). In nucleotides, the CDR3 is TGTGCCAGTAGTCTCCAGGGGACCACCATCTATGGCTACACCTTC. Translation gives CASSLQGTTIYGYTF.

This clone came up once. The chain carries TRBV15 and TRBJ1-6; D is ambiguous. This CDR3 is 14 amino acids long. V lost 2 bases, J lost 6 bases, and 8 bases lay in between. Germline CDR1 reads LNHNV; CDR2 reads YYDKDF (reference sequence). CDR3 protein: CATSRFGSNSPLHF. The DNA for the CDR3 is TGTGCCACCAGCAGATTCGGGTCTAATTCACCCCTCCACTTT.

The chain is built from TRBV2 and TRBJ2-3; 11 nucleotides agree with TRBD2. Trimming removed 7 bases from V and 0 bases from J; junction bases left unmatched: 3. Germline values: CDR1 SNHLY, CDR2 FYNNEI. This CDR3 is 15 amino acids long. The CDR3 DNA reads as TGTGCCAGCACGGGACTAGCGGAAAGCACAGATACGCAGTATTTT. This sequence encodes CASTGLAESTDTQYF.

The V and J genes are TRBV3-1 (or the pseudogene TRBV3-2) and TRBJ2-2, with D perhaps TRBD2 (7 bases). Germline CDR1 and CDR2: LGHDT and YNNKEL (reference sequence). Between the trimmed V and J ends, which lost 6 bases and 5 bases, there was a span of 19 bases. The CDR3 spans 16 residues. DNA of the CDR3: TGTGCCAGCAGTGACGTCGGGGGGCGCAGAACCGGGGAGCTGTTTTTT. Translated: CASSDVGGRRTGELFF.

The rearrangement uses TRBV2 and TRBJ1-4; 9 nucleotides agree with TRBD1. The V and J ends lost 4 bases and 3 bases, in that order; junction bases with no gene match: 6. The V gene's germline CDR1 is SNHLY and CDR2 FYNNEI. The CDR3 extends over 16 amino acids. The CDR3 DNA reads TGTGCCAGCAGTGGGGACAGGGTACGGTCTAATGAAAAACTGTTTTTT. Amino acids: CASSGDRVRSNEKLFF.

The CDR3 loop reads CAWSGDTGNQPQHF. In nucleotides, the CDR3 is TGTGCCTGGTCAGGGGATACTGGCAATCAGCCCCAGCATTTT. The J gene is TRBJ1-5, the V gene TRBV30; tentative D call: TRBD1 (6 bases). Trimming left V 5 bases short and J 2 bases short, with 13 bases between. In germline, CDR1 is GTSNPN, CDR2 SVGIG (reference sequence). The CDR3 is 14 residues long.

The J gene is TRBJ2-3, the V gene TRBV19; TRBD2 matches at 7 bases. The CDR3 contains 18 residues. The germline CDR1 and CDR2 sequences are LNHDA and SQIVND (reference sequence). V gave up 7 bases and J gave up 0 bases; unmatched junction bases: 16. Written as DNA, the CDR3 is TGTGCCAGTAAAAGGCTAGCGGAGCCGTTATCTAGCACAGATACGCAGTATTTT. Translated: CASKRLAEPLSSTDTQYF.

This clone was recorded once. The chain employs TRBV12-5 and TRBJ2-1; 10 bases line up with TRBD2. The V gene end was trimmed by 4 bases and the J gene end by 5 bases; junction bases not matched to a gene: 5. CDR3 size: 15 residues. CDR1 is LGHNT, CDR2 FRNRAP, per germline. CDR3 in DNA: TGTGCTAGTGGTTGGAGGACTAGCGGTAACAATGAGCAGTTCTTC. Its protein is CASGWRTSGNNEQFF.

This rearrangement joins TRBV5-1 to TRBJ1-2; 11 bases agree with TRBD1. V lost 5 bases and J lost 7; bases outside the gene matches: 7. The CDR3 runs to 14 residues. Germline loops: CDR1 SGHRS, CDR2 YFSETQ. Here the CDR3 DNA reads TGCGCCAGCAGACTGGACAGGGGGCGGAGTGGCTACACCTTC. It specifies CASRLDRGRSGYTF.

The gene calls are TRBV6-2 or TRBV6-3 and TRBJ2-1; 8 bases fit TRBD1. Looked up from germline, CDR1 is MNHEY and CDR2 is SVGEGT. The trim removed 0 bases at V and 4 bases at J, leaving 14 bases unmatched. The CDR3 is 19 amino acids. DNA for the CDR3: TGTGCCAGCAGTTACTCCCTTCTGAACCGGGACAGGTCGTACAATGAGCAGTTCTTC. It codes for CASSYSLLNRDRSYNEQFF.

The chain is built from TRBV25-1 and TRBJ2-7; D is undetermined. V was trimmed by 6 bases and J by 3 bases, leaving 6 bases between them. CDR3 length equals 11 residues. CDR1 is MGHDK, CDR2 SYGVNS, per germline. The CDR3 bases are TGTGCCAGCAGCGGTATCTACGAGCAGTACTTC. Translated, it gives CASSGIYEQYF.

The chain joins TRBV9 to TRBJ2-5, with 9 bases fitting TRBD1. This CDR3 spans 15 amino acids. Germline CDR1 reads SGDLS; CDR2 reads YYNGEE. With 0 bases clipped from V and 5 bases from J, the junction kept 5 bases outside the gene matches. CDR3 amino acids: CASSVGTGDGETQYF. Here the CDR3 DNA reads TGTGCCAGCAGCGTAGGGACAGGGGATGGCGAGACCCAGTACTTC.

This sequence joins TRBV10-3 and TRBJ2-3; possible D gene TRBD1, 6 bases. V lost 2 bases and J lost 6, with 15 bases in between. This CDR3 is 15 amino acids long. The germline V gene has CDR1 ENHRY and CDR2 SYGVKD. CDR3 region: CAISEKVGAVDTQYF. The CDR3 DNA is TGTGCCATCAGTGAGAAGGTGGGGGCCGTTGATACGCAGTATTTT.

The sample holds a few counts of this clone. The CDR3 sequence: CASSLLQGRHTYEQYF. Written as DNA, the CDR3 is TGTGCCAGCAGCCTACTTCAGGGCCGCCACACCTACGAGCAGTACTTC. The chain uses TRBV5-4 and TRBJ2-7; D possibly corresponds to TRBD1 (5 bases). Trimming took off 4 bases at V and 2 bases at J, with 19 bases between the two ends. Per the germline V gene, CDR1 is SGHNT and CDR2 is YYREEE (reference sequence). The CDR3 is 16 residues long. Combining the CDR3 with reference TRBV5-4 and TRBJ2-7 gives the whole variable domain ETGVTQSPTHLIKTRGQQVTLRCSSQSGHNTVSWYQQALGQGPQFIFQYYREEENGRGNFPPRFSGLQFPNYSSELNVNALELDDSALYLCASSLLQGRHTYEQYFGPGTRLTVT.

V usage is TRBV2 and J usage is TRBJ1-2; the match to TRBD1 covers 7 bases. This CDR3 has 13 amino acids. The junction had 9 bases not matched to a gene; V was cut back by 6 bases and J by 8 bases. Germline loops: CDR1 SNHLY, CDR2 FYNNEI. The CDR3 protein is CASRADRDGGYTF. In DNA form, the CDR3 reads TGTGCCAGCAGGGCCGACAGGGATGGAGGCTACACCTTC.

The chain joins TRBV6-4 to TRBJ2-7, with TRBD1 as a possible D gene (6 bases). The germline gives CDR1 MRHNA, CDR2 SNTAGT. This CDR3 region has 14 residues. V lost 8 bases to trimming and J lost 6 bases, with 20 bases between them. The CDR3 loop reads CASRAAAGVAEQYF. CDR3 nucleotide sequence: TGTGCCAGCCGCGCAGCGGCAGGGGTGGCCGAGCAGTACTTC.

This clone was detected a few times. This sample also contains other DNA sequences that code for the same CDR3. The V call is TRBV6-5, the J call TRBJ1-4, with TRBD1 matching over 9 bases. Losses at the gene ends were 6 bases for V and 3 bases for J; bases not matched to a gene: 2. This CDR3 spans 14 amino acids. CDR1 is MNHEY, CDR2 SVGAGI, per germline. The CDR3 spells CASRRQGANEKLFF. CDR3 DNA sequence: TGTGCCAGCAGAAGACAGGGGGCTAATGAAAAACTGTTTTTT.